This T cell receptor beta chain was sequenced for a study of CD8 T cells in Susac syndrome. Turning to this clonotype: What it recognizes is unknown.

RNA, at about 0.45 to 1 ug, was reverse transcribed with random hexamers. Across 54 Vbeta and 13 Jbeta, TCR beta CDR3 was amplified with immunoSEQ multiplex PCR. TCRdb recomputed calls from the immunoSEQ multiplex PCR reads with MiXCR, one row per CDR3 protein. Of 170,000 or so distinct CDR3 sequences detected, roughly 96% appear once; the ten largest clones hold around 0.15%. While CD8+ and CD4+ T cells were isolated negatively, TEMRA cells were enriched by FACS. General study findings and limits: Regarding the TCR sequencing and HLA analysis, the study admitted that a relatively small number of individuals were involved.

This receptor was taken from a human donor with multiple sclerosis. Sequencing used CD8+ T cells from PBMCs.

CDR3 nucleotide sequence: TGTGCCTGGAGCGTAGGAACCACCTACGAGCAGTACTTC. It is translated as CAWSVGTTYEQYF. This chain connects TRBV30 to TRBJ2-7; D not resolved. The CDR3 loop spans 13 amino acids. V was pared by 3 bases and J by 2 bases, with 11 bases between. Germline loops: CDR1 GTSNPN, CDR2 SVGIG (reference sequence).